This TCR beta chain was sequenced for a study of T cells after yellow fever vaccination. Overall study results and limits: Abundant contaminating clonotypes from the bulk population could appear in FACS-sorted repertoires. The booster saw the reappearance of most primary-vaccination clones (approximately 97% CD4, around 90% CD8). Researchers noted that a small share of clonotypes showed up in both CD4 and CD8 compartments.

Of note for this clonotype: Antigen: not known.

The authors made TCR cDNA by 5'RACE template switching, adding a universal primer site and UMIs. TCRdb processed the 5' RACE reads anew with MiXCR; each CDR3 protein has one entry. The sample lists around 610,000 distinct CDR3 sequences, roughly 14% occurring once. The V gene's germline CDR1 is SGDLS and CDR2 YYNGEE. The CDR3 length is 15 residues. Between the trimmed V and J ends, which lost 1 base and 4 bases, there was a span of 13 bases. The rearrangement uses TRBV9 and TRBJ2-3; D is unresolved. The sequencing here drew on PBMCs, taken on the day of the yellow fever booster vaccination. The receptor was derived from a man under 40 who received the YFV17D yellow fever vaccine. CDR3 region: CASSVSAADSDTQYF. The CDR3 DNA is TGTGCCAGCAGCGTATCGGCGGCAGATTCAGATACGCAGTATTTT.